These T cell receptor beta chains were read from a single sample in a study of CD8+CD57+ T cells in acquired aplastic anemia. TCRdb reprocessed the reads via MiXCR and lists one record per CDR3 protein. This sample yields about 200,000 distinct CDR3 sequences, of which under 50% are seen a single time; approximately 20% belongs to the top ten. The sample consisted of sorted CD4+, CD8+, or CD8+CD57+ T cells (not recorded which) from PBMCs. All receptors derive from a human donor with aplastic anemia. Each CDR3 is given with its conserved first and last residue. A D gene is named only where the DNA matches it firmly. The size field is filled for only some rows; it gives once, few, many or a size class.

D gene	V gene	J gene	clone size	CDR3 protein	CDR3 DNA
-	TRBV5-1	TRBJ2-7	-	CASRPDSYERYF	TGCGCCAGCAGACCGGACAGCTACGAGCGGTACTTC
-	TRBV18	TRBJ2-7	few	CASSPDSGLSYEQYF	TGTGCCAGCTCACCAGACAGCGGATTATCCTACGAGCAGTACTTC
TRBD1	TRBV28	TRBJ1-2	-	CASSPAGTGDSFGYTF	TGTGCCAGCAGCCCTGCCGGGACAGGGGACTCCTTTGGCTACACCTTC
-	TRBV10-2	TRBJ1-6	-	CASSEPPPNNSSLHF	TGCGCCAGCAGTGAACCCCCGCCTAATAATTCATCCCTCCACTTT
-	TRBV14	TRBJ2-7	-	CASSPPKGAPYEQYF	TGTGCCAGCAGCCCTCCCAAGGGCGCACCCTACGAGCAGTACTTC
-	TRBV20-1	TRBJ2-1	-	CSAVPAESSYNEQFF	TGCAGTGCTGTCCCAGCGGAAAGCTCCTACAATGAGCAGTTCTTC
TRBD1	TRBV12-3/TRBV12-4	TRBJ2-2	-	CASSLGDRGRSGELFF	TGTGCCAGCAGTCTTGGGGACAGGGGCCGTAGCGGGGAGCTGTTTTTT
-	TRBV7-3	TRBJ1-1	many	CASSLLEGGAEAFF	TGTGCCAGCAGTCTACTAGAGGGGGGAGCTGAAGCTTTCTTT
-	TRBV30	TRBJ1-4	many	CAWNSNEKLFF	TGTGCCTGGAACAGTAATGAAAAACTGTTTTTT
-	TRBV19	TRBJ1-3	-	CASSIGAGSSGNTIYF	TGTGCCAGTAGTATAGGGGCGGGGAGCTCTGGAAACACCATATATTTT
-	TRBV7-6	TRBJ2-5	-	CASWPAGRTQYF	TGTGCCAGCTGGCCGGCGGGGAGGACCCAGTACTTC
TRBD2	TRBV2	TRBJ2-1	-	CASSVAGGVQFF	TGTGCCAGCAGCGTAGCGGGGGGGGTGCAGTTCTTC
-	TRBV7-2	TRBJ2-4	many	CASSLSLSLKRAIQYF	TGTGCCAGCAGCCTAAGTCTTTCACTTAAACGGGCCATTCAGTACTTC
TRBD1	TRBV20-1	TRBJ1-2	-	CSAQTGGAAYGYTF	TGCAGTGCCCAGACAGGGGGAGCGGCCTATGGCTACACCTTC
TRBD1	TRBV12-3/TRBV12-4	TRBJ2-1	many	CASSLLWDRNNEQFF	TGTGCCAGCAGTTTACTTTGGGACAGGAACAATGAGCAGTTCTTC
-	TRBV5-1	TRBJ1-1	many	CASRPGATNTEAFF	TGCGCCAGCAGGCCAGGGGCCACGAACACTGAAGCTTTCTTT
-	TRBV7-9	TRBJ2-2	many	CASSFQGRAGELFF	TGTGCCAGCAGCTTCCAGGGGAGGGCCGGGGAGCTGTTTTTT